Below are 11 T cell receptor beta chains sequenced from a single sample in a study of cytomegalovirus exposure and HLA in healthy donors. Sequencing used immunoSEQ multiplex PCR; TCRdb keeps in-frame clones, though not all of them. The sample lists 90,000 to 150,000 clones, more than 75% occurring once. Sequenced: PBMCs. These receptors were collected from a woman aged 25 to 39 in good health and CMV-seronegative.

The rearrangement links TRBV5-4 to TRBJ1-2, with 9 bases fitting TRBD1. The germline CDR1 and CDR2 sequences are SGHNT and YYREEE (reference sequence). Germline trimming cut 3 bases from V and 4 bases from J; bases unmatched to any gene: 7. The CDR3 sequence is 15 residues long. CDR3 nucleotide sequence: TGTGCCAGCAGCTCCACAGGGGGCGCTGGCTATGGCTACACCTTC. It yields the protein CASSSTGGAGYGYTF.

J is TRBJ2-3 and V is TRBV18; TRBD1 agrees at 9 bases. Germline loops: CDR1 KGHSH, CDR2 LQKENI. Germline trimming cut 6 bases from V and 1 base from J; bases unmatched to any gene: 11. This CDR3 spans 17 amino acids. The CDR3 nucleotides are TGTGCCAGCTCGCCGGGACAGGGCTTTGAGGGCACAGATACGCAGTATTTT. It specifies CASSPGQGFEGTDTQYF.

This clone has only a few counts. The chain uses TRBV30 and TRBJ1-2; D is unresolved. The CDR3 runs 12 residues. Germline CDR1 reads GTSNPN; CDR2 reads SVGIG (reference sequence). V gave up 3 bases and J gave up 5 bases, with 10 bases separating them. DNA of the CDR3: TGTGCCTGGAGCGCGGTGGAATATGGCTACACCTTC. Its translation: CAWSAVEYGYTF.

The gene calls are TRBV25-1 and TRBJ1-1; D gene unclear. The CDR3 is 11 amino acids. Trimming took off 8 bases at V and 3 bases at J, with 7 bases between the two ends. Germline V gene lookup returns CDR1 MGHDK and CDR2 SYGVNS. In DNA, the CDR3 is TGTGCCAGCCAACAGCACACTGAAGCTTTCTTT. Protein sequence: CASQQHTEAFF. Together with reference TRBV25-1 and TRBJ1-1, the CDR3 gives the full variable domain: EADIYQTPRYLVIGTGKKITLECSQTMGHDKMYWYQQDPGMELHLIHYSYGVNSTEKGDLSSESTVSRIRTEHFPLTLESARPSHTSQYLCASQQHTEAFFGQGTRLTVV.

The V gene is TRBV14, the J gene TRBJ2-1; 8 bases line up with TRBD2. Trimming at V came to 1 base and at J to 9 bases, leaving 8 bases not matched to a gene. Germline CDR1 SGHDN, CDR2 FVKESK. CDR3 length: 15 residues. This chain's CDR3 is CASSQVSGVDREQFF. DNA for the CDR3: TGTGCCAGCAGCCAAGTTAGCGGGGTCGATCGTGAGCAGTTCTTC.

The rearrangement joins TRBV7-9 to TRBJ1-3; 8 nucleotides align to TRBD1. Germline CDR1 and CDR2: SEHNR and FQNEAQ (reference sequence). V lost 5 bases to trimming and J lost 8 bases; unmatched junction nucleotides: 11. This CDR3 has 15 amino acids. This CDR3 is CASSQRTGTTDTIYF. The CDR3 DNA follows: TGTGCCAGCAGCCAAAGGACAGGGACAACGGACACCATATATTTT.

This chain uses TRBV6-5 with TRBJ1-1; perhaps TRBD1 as D (5 bases). The CDR3 contains 12 residues. The germline V gene encodes CDR1 MNHEY and CDR2 SVGAGI. V gave up 5 bases and J gave up 11 bases, with 15 bases separating them. CDR3 nucleotides: TGTGCCAGCAGTGCGGCAGGGCTGTGGGCTTTCTTT. This codes for CASSAAGLWAFF.

The chain links TRBV25-1 to TRBJ2-3, with 13 bases aligning to TRBD2. V shed 4 bases, J shed 4 bases, and the junction held 5 bases outside the gene matches. Germline CDR1 MGHDK, CDR2 SYGVNS. The CDR3 is 16 residues long. CDR3 sequence: CASSAGLAGASDTQYF. DNA for the CDR3: TGTGCCAGCAGTGCCGGACTAGCGGGGGCATCAGATACGCAGTATTTT.

The chain combines TRBV5-1 with TRBJ1-2, with D possibly matching TRBD1 (5 bases). The CDR3 runs 16 residues. The V gene's germline CDR1 is SGHRS and CDR2 YFSETQ. V shed 1 base and J shed 0 bases, with 13 bases lying between them. The CDR3 DNA is TGCGCCAGCAGCTTGTGGAAGACAGAAGCTAACTATGGCTACACCTTC. Translation: CASSLWKTEANYGYTF.

The chain has TRBV11-2 and TRBJ2-1; maybe TRBD1 (5 bases). This CDR3 is 14 amino acids long. From germline, CDR1 is SGHAT and CDR2 FQNNGV. Trimming cost V 5 bases and J 4 bases, with 12 bases left between them. DNA of the CDR3: TGTGCCAGCAGCCCTGGGGCAGATTACAATGAGCAGTTCTTC. Translated, it gives CASSPGADYNEQFF.

This clone was picked up one time. This chain links TRBV6-1 with TRBJ1-4; D possibly corresponds to TRBD1 (6 bases). V lost 0 bases and J 11 bases, leaving 22 bases between the germline ends. Germline loops: CDR1 MNHNS, CDR2 SASEGT. The CDR3 totals 17 residues. This CDR3 is CASSEAPAGGQKGKLFF. The CDR3 region has the DNA TGTGCCAGCAGTGAAGCTCCGGCGGGGGGCCAAAAGGGGAAACTGTTTTTT.